This T cell receptor (beta chain) originates from a study of cytomegalovirus exposure and HLA in healthy donors. The study, taken as a whole, reports: Per a later analysis, HLA-associated TCR beta chains showed more clonal expansion than other, equally common TCR beta chains. V segments that were indistinguishable, TRBV6-2 and TRBV6-3 among them, were omitted from analysis.

PCR amplification relied on 60 Vbeta primers (plus 13 Jbeta primers). Profiled with immunoSEQ multiplex PCR; TCRdb holds only in-frame clones, not every one. This repertoire includes 140,000 to 150,000 clones. With regard to this clone: Its antigen remains unknown.

This CDR3 comprises 12 residues. Germline CDR1 is SEHNR and CDR2 is FQNEAQ (reference sequence). V lost 4 bases and J 7 bases, leaving 10 bases between the germline ends. The clonotype originates from a male donor in good health and CMV-seronegative. The chain uses TRBV7-9 and TRBJ1-2; tentatively, D is TRBD1 (5 bases). The source material was PBMCs. CDR3 nucleotide sequence: TGTGCCAGCAGCTCTGGGACTTCTGGCTACACCTTC. Amino acid sequence: CASSSGTSGYTF.